Only a few counts were recorded for the clone carrying this T cell receptor (beta chain). Its target is unknown. Healthy bone marrow donors supplied every sample. This sample is drawn from a study of cytomegalovirus exposure and HLA in healthy donors. Study findings and constraints: In a later analysis, TCR beta V- and J-gene trimming showed a link to a missense DCLRE1C variant.

The primer mix had 60 Vbeta and 13 Jbeta primers. Only in-frame clones appear in the TCRdb table, and some are missing; sequencing was by immunoSEQ multiplex PCR. The sample contains under 200,000 clones, around 80% of which appear only once. The CDR3 contains 15 residues. CDR1 SGHAT and CDR2 FQNNGV come from the germline V gene. J lost 3 bases, V lost 5 bases, and 4 bases had no gene match. This TCR was sampled from a male donor in good health and CMV-seropositive. The chain recombines TRBV11-2 with TRBJ2-1, with 10 bases that match TRBD2. The sequenced sample consisted of PBMCs. The CDR3 coding sequence is TGTGCCAGCAGCACCCGGACTAGCGGCTACAATGAGCAGTTCTTC. Its translation: CASSTRTSGYNEQFF.